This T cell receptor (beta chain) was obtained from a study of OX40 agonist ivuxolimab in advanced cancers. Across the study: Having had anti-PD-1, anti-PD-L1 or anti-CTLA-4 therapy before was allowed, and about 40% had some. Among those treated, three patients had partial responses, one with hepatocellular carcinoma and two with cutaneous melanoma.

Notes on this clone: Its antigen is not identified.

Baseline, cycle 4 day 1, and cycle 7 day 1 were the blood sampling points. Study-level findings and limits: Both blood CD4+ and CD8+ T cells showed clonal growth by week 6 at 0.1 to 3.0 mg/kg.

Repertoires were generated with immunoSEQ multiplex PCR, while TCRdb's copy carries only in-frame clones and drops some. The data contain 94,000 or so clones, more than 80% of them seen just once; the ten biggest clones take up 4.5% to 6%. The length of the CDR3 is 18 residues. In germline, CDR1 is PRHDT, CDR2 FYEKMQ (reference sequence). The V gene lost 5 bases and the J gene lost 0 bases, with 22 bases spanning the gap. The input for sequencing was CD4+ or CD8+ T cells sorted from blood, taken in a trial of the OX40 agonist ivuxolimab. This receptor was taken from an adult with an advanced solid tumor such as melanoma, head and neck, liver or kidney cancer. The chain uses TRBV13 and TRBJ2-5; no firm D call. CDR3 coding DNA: TGTGCCAGCAGCCAACCCTGGGGTCTCTATAAGTACCAAGAGACCCAGTACTTC. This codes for CASSQPWGLYKYQETQYF.